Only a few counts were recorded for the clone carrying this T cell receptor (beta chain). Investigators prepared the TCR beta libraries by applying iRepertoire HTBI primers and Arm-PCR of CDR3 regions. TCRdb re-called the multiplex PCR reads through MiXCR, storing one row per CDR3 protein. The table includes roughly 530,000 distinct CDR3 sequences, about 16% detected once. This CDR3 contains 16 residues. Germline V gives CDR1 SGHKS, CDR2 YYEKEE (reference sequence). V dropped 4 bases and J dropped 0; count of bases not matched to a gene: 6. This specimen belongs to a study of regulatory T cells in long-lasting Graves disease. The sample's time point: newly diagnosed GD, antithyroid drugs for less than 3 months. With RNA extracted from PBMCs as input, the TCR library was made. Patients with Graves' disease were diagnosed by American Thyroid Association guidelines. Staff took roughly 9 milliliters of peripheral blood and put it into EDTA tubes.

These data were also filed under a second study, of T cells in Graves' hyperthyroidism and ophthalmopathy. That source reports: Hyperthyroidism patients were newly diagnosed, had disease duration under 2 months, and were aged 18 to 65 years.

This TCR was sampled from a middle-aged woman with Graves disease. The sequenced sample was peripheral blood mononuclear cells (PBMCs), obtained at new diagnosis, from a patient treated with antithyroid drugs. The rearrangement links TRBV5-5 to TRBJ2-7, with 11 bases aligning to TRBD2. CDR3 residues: CASSPSSGGSSYEQYF. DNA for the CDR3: TGTGCCAGCAGCCCCTCTAGCGGGGGGAGCTCCTACGAGCAGTACTTC.